This entry features one T cell receptor beta chain sequence. Its antigen remains unidentified. The data are from a study of cytomegalovirus exposure and HLA in healthy donors. Study outcomes and limitations: Most CMV-associated TCR beta chains appeared HLA-restricted in a later analysis.

The PCR used 60 Vbeta and 13 Jbeta primers. Some clones are missing from TCRdb's copy, which holds only in-frame ones; the method was immunoSEQ multiplex PCR. The sample consists of more than 100,000 clones, approximately 84% of them appearing once. V was trimmed by 1 base and J by 5 bases, leaving 15 bases between them. Germline V lookup: CDR1 LNHDA, CDR2 SQIVND (reference sequence). There are 15 residues in the CDR3. The source of this sequence is a woman between 18 and 30 years old in good health and CMV-seronegative. The sample consisted of PBMCs. The V and J genes are TRBV19 and TRBJ2-7; a weak D match, TRBD2 (6 bases). CDR3 in DNA: TGTGCCAGTAGTATAGGAGGCGCTACGGGGGACGAGCAGTACTTC. This sequence encodes CASSIGGATGDEQYF.